The rows below give T cell receptor beta chains drawn from one sample of a study of T cell responses to AZD1222 COVID-19 vaccine. The data were produced by immunoSEQ multiplex PCR, yet TCRdb's version contains in-frame clones alone and is incomplete. The sample shows some 110,000 clones, 88% of them seen only once. Sequences were derived from peripheral blood, sampled on day 0 of AZD1222 vaccination. Receptors were obtained from an adult in good health. CDR3s include the opening cysteine and the closing phenylalanine or tryptophan. The order of the fields is V gene, J gene, D gene, CDR3 DNA, CDR3 protein. A D gene is named only where the DNA matches it firmly.

TRBV7-3	TRBJ2-3	.	TGTGCCAGCAGCTTCTCCCGAAGAGGGGGGCCCCAAAACCACACAGATACGCAGTATTTT	CASSFSRRGGPQNHTDTQYF
TRBV6-5	TRBJ1-3	.	TGTGCCAGCAGTTATACCCCATCCTCTGGAAACACCATATATTTT	CASSYTPSSGNTIYF
TRBV5-1	TRBJ1-4	.	TGCGCCAGCAGCTTAGAGAGGCTAGATGAAAAACTGTTTTTT	CASSLERLDEKLFF
TRBV7-9	TRBJ1-4	.	TGTGCCAGCAGCCCCCTCGGGATCAGGGCACGTGAAAAACTGTTTTTT	CASSPLGIRAREKLFF
TRBV2	TRBJ2-5	TRBD2	TGTGCCAGCAGTCAGGAGCGGGGACAAGAGACCCAGTACTTC	CASSQERGQETQYF
TRBV30	TRBJ2-1	.	TGTGCCTGGAGTGGTAATACACGAAATGAGCAGTTCTTC	CAWSGNTRNEQFF
TRBV4-1	TRBJ2-7	TRBD1	TGCGCCAGCAGCCAACGGACAGGAGCCTACGAGCAGTACTTC	CASSQRTGAYEQYF
TRBV15	TRBJ2-7	.	TGTGCCACCAGCAGAGAACGGGGGTTAACCTACGAGCAGTACTTC	CATSRERGLTYEQYF
TRBV3-1/TRBV3-2	TRBJ1-5	.	TGTGCCAGCAGCCAAGGGGCAGCAAATCAGCCCCAGCATTTT	CASSQGAANQPQHF
TRBV2	TRBJ1-5	.	TGTGCCAGCAGGGAAGGGAAGGGAGGAAGCAATCAGCCCCAGCATTTT	CASREGKGGSNQPQHF